The clone carrying this T cell receptor (beta chain) has a handful of counts. Unique molecular identifiers were built into the TCRbeta library. TCRdb fed the PCR reads into MiXCR, producing one record per CDR3 protein. The table lists 550,000 to 600,000 distinct CDR3 sequences, about 23% of them singletons. These data come from a study of T-cell reconstitution after alpha-beta-depleted transplantation in children. With V trimmed by 3 bases and J by 1 base, 6 bases remained unmatched. The CDR3 has 17 residues. Germline loops: CDR1 SEHNR, CDR2 FQNEAQ (reference sequence). V usage is TRBV7-9 and J usage is TRBJ2-5, with 12 bases fitting TRBD2. Material: PBMCs, mostly from graft donor cells, obtained 360 days after TCRalphabeta/CD19-depleted stem cell transplant. This clonotype was obtained from a boy under two years old who had a stem cell transplant for acute myeloid leukemia, so the T cells may come from the graft donor. CDR3 nucleotides: TGTGCCAGCAGCTTCCTAGCGGGGGGGCCATCCCAAGAGACCCAGTACTTC. Translating gives CASSFLAGGPSQETQYF.